This T cell receptor beta chain stems from a study of blood T cell repertoires in COVID-19. Study summary: Sites in the United States, Italy and Spain provided acute and convalescent COVID-19 samples. PBMCs, B-cell-depleted T cells, or T cells were the source of the cDNA or gDNA that made up the material.

Per the original data handling: Scientists estimated how many nucleated cells there were by amplifying reference gene primers. Measured with immunoSEQ multiplex PCR; TCRdb has only the in-frame clones, and not every one. The V and J calls and clone size are taken from that table; D and trimming were inferred from the DNA. The sample has some 140,000 clones, roughly 85% seen once; the top ten hold approximately 3.5%. Germline loops: CDR1 MNHNY, CDR2 SVGAGI (reference sequence). V dropped 5 bases and J dropped 7 bases, with 21 bases sitting between them. The CDR3 length is 16 residues. The sequencing sample was made of peripheral blood. This clonotype was obtained from a man in his sixties with acute or convalescent COVID-19. The chain is built from TRBV6-6 and TRBJ1-5, with D perhaps matching TRBD1 (6 bases). Here the CDR3 DNA reads TGTGCCAGCAGTCCTAAGACAGGTCAAATCCGACAGCCCCAGCATTTT. Translation: CASSPKTGQIRQPQHF.